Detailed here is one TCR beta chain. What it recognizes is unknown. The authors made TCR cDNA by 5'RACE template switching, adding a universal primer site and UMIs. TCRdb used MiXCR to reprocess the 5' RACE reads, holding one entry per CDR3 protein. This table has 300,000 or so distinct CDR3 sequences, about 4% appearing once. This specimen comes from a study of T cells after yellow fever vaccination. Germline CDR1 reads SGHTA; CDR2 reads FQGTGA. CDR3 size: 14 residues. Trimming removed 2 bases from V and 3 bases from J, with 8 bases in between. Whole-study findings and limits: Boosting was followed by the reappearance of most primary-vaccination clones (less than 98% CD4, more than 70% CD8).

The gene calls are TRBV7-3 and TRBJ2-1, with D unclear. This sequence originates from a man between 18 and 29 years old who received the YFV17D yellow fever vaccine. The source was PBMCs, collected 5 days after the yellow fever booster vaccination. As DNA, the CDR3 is TGTGCCAGCAGCTTAGGCAGAAACTACAATGAGCAGTTCTTC. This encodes CASSLGRNYNEQFF.